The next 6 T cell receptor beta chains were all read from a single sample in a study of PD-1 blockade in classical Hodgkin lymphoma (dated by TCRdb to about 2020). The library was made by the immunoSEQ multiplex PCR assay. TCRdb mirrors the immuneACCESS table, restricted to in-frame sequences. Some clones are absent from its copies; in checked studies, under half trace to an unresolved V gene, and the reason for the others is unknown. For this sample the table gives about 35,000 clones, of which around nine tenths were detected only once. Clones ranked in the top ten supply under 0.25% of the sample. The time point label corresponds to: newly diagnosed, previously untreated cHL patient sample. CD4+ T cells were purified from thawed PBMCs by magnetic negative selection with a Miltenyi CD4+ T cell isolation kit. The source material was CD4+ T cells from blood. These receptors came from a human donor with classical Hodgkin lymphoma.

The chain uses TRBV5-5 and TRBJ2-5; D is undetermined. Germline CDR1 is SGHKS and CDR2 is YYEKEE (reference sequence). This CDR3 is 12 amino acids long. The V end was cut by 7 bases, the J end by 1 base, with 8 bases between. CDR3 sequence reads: CASAKSQETQYF. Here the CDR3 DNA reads TGTGCCAGCGCCAAGAGCCAAGAGACCCAGTACTTC. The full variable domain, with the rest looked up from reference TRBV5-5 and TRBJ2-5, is DAGVTQSPTHLIKTRGQQVTLRCSPISGHKSVSWYQQVLGQGPQFIFQYYEKEERGRGNFPDRFSARQFPNYSSELNVNALLLGDSALYLCASAKSQETQYFGPGTRLLVL.

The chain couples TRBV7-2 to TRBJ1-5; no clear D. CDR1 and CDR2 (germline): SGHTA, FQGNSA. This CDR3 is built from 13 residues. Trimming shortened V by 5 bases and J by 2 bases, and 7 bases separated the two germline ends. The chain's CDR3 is CASSAVGNQPQHF. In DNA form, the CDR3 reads TGTGCCAGCAGCGCCGTAGGCAATCAGCCCCAGCATTTT.

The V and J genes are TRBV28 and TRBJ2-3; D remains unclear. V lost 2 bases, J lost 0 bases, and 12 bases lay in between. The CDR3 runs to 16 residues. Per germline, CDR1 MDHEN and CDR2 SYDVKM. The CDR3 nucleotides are TGTGCCAGCAGTTTACGCCCTGGGCCTAGCACAGATACGCAGTATTTT. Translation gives CASSLRPGPSTDTQYF. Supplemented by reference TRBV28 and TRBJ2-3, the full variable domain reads DVKVTQSSRYLVKRTGEKVFLECVQDMDHENMFWYRQDPGLGLRLIYFSYDVKMKEKGDIPEGYSVSREKKERFSLILESASTNQTSMYLCASSLRPGPSTDTQYFGPGTRLTVL.

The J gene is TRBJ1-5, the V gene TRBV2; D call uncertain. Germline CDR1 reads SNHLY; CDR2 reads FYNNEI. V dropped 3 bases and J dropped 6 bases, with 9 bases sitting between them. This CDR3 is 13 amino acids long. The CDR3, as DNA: TGTGCCAGCAGTGATGACCTGACTCAGCCCCAGCATTTT. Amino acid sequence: CASSDDLTQPQHF.

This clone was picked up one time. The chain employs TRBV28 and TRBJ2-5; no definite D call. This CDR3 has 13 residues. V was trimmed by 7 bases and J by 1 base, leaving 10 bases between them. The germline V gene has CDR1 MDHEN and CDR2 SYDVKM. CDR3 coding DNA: TGTGCCAGCAACCAGGACCTCCAAGAGACCCAGTACTTC. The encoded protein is CASNQDLQETQYF.

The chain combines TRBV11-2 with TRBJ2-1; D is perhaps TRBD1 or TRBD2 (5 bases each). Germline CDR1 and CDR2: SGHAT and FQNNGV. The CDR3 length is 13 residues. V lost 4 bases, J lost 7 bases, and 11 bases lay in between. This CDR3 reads CASSSDRLNEQFF. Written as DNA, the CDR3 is TGTGCCAGCAGCTCCGACAGACTAAATGAGCAGTTCTTC.